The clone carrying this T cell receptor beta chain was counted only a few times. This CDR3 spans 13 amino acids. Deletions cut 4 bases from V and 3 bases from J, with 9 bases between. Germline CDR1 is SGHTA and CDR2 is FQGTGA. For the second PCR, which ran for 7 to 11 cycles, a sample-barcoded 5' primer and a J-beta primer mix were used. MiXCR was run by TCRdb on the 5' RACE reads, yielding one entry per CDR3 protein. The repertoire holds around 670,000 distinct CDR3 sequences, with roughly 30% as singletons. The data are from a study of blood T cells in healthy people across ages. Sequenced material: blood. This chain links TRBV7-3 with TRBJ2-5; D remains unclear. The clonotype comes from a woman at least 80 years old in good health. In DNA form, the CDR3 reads TGTGCCAGCAGCTCAAACAACAAAGAGACCCAGTACTTC. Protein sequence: CASSSNNKETQYF.